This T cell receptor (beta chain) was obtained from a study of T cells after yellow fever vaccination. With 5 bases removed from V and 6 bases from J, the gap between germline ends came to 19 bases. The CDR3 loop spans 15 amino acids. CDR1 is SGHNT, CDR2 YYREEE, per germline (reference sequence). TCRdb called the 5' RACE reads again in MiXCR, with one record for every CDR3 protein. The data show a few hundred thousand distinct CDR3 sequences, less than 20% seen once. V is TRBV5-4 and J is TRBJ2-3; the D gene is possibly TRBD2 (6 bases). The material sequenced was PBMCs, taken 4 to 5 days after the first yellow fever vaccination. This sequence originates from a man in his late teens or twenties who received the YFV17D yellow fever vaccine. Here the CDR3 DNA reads TGTGCCAGCAGACCGGCGGACTACCCAACGGATACGCAGTATTTT. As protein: CASRPADYPTDTQYF.